This TCR beta chain was captured in a study of breast tumors, draining lymph nodes, adjacent tissues. TCRdb redid the calling of the multiplex PCR reads with MiXCR, one entry per CDR3 protein. The table has roughly 80,000 distinct CDR3 sequences, roughly 20% seen once. The CDR3 contains 13 residues. CDR1 is PRHDT and CDR2 is FYEKMQ in the germline V gene (reference sequence). Samples came from axillary lymph nodes draining the breast cancer. This clonotype was seen more than once but under ten times. Sequence at one end of the junction differs from germline and may be a read error. This sequence joins TRBV13 and TRBJ2-7; possibly TRBD2 for D (5 bases). The clonotype originates from a female donor with breast cancer. Some clones in this sample may be carry-over from other donors' samples. Sequences were obtained from axillary lymph node tissue. CDR3 amino acids: CASSLSGIDEQCF. CDR3 in DNA: TGTGCCAGCAGCTTATCCGGGATCGACGAGCAGTGCTTC.